The present TCR beta chain was sequenced within a study of regulatory T cells. Whole-study findings and limits: Patient repertoires had restricted TRB V-J pairs and skewed V and J usage, most in Tregs. In CD3G-deficient patients, conventional CD4+ T cells were enriched for hydrophobic CDR3 residues at positions 6 and 7.

CD4+ T cells were divided by sorting: CD25-high CD127-low Tregs, CD25-low CD127-high conventional cells. Details on this clone: Its target is not known.

Amplification used 52 TRBV primers and 13 TRBJ primers. TCRdb's copy holds only in-frame clones and misses some; the assay was immunoSEQ multiplex PCR. Of fewer than 20,000 clones in the sample, around 83% were seen once. Trimming stripped 2 bases from V and 5 bases from J, with 12 bases between. CDR3 length: 15 residues. CDR1 LNHDA and CDR2 SQIVND come from the germline V gene (reference sequence). The V and J genes are TRBV19 and TRBJ2-2, with TRBD1 as a possible D gene (5 bases). This clonotype was obtained from a person aged 25 to 39 with CD3G deficiency. The source material was conventional CD4+ T cells sorted from blood. CDR3 in DNA: TGTGCCAGTAGTATACAGGGCGGAAGGACCGGGGAGCTGTTTTTT. This translates into CASSIQGGRTGELFF.